Presented here are 9 T cell receptor beta chains from one specimen sequenced in a study of T cell repertoires and HLA-DP antigens (dated by TCRdb to between 2018 and 2020). Receptor libraries were prepared by the immunoSEQ multiplex PCR assay. TCRdb mirrors the immuneACCESS table, restricted to in-frame sequences. Some clones are absent from its copies; in checked studies, under half trace to an unresolved V gene, and the reason for the others is unknown. In this sample the table shows about 120,000 clones, almost 95% of which occur a single time. The ten largest make up roughly 0.3% of the sample. Their recognized antigens are unknown. Input material: CD4+ T cells from PBMCs. The source is a young woman in good health and CMV-seronegative.

V and J are TRBV6-1 and TRBJ1-1; tentatively, D is TRBD1 (5 bases). There are 13 residues in the CDR3. CDR1 is MNHNS, CDR2 SASEGT, per germline. V lost 9 bases to trimming and J lost 4 bases, with 15 bases between them. DNA for the CDR3: TGTGCCAGTACAGGTGGGGCCGGCACTGAAGCTTTCTTT. Translated, it gives CASTGGAGTEAFF.

The V and J genes are TRBV5-8 and TRBJ1-2, with TRBD1 identical over 10 bases. CDR1 SGHTS and CDR2 YDEGEE come from the germline V gene. Germline trimming cut 5 bases from V and 7 bases from J; bases unmatched to any gene: 5. The length of the CDR3 is 13 residues. The CDR3 loop is CASRQTGGGGYTF. The CDR3, as DNA: TGTGCCAGCAGACAGACAGGGGGCGGTGGCTACACCTTC.

This clone was observed a few times. The CDR3 coding sequence is TGTGCCAGTAGGCTATCTAGCGGAAAAAACATTCAGTACTTC. It specifies CASRLSSGKNIQYF. The chain couples TRBV19 to TRBJ2-4, with 7 bases fitting TRBD2. The CDR3 loop spans 14 amino acids. V shed 6 bases, J shed 4 bases, and the junction held 6 bases outside the gene matches. Looked up from germline, CDR1 is LNHDA and CDR2 is SQIVND (reference sequence). Combining the CDR3 with reference TRBV19 and TRBJ2-4 gives the whole variable domain DGGITQSPKYLFRKEGQNVTLSCEQNLNHDAMYWYRQDPGQGLRLIYYSQIVNDFQKGDIAEGYSVSREKKESFPLTVTSAQKNPTAFYLCASRLSSGKNIQYFGAGTRLSVL.

The V gene is TRBV5-4, the J gene TRBJ2-3; D tentatively fits TRBD1 or TRBD2 (5 bases each). CDR1 and CDR2 (germline): SGHNT, YYREEE (reference sequence). The CDR3 spans 14 residues. Trimming shortened V by 4 bases and J by 1 base, and 10 bases separated the two germline ends. The CDR3 DNA is TGTGCCAGCAGCCCCTGGGACGGCACAGATACGCAGTATTTT. Its translation: CASSPWDGTDTQYF.

The CDR3 nucleotides are TGTGCCAGCAGCGTATCCGTTCCGACAGGGGGCGCGCATGAGCAGTTCTTC. This sequence encodes CASSVSVPTGGAHEQFF. This chain uses TRBV27 with TRBJ2-1; 10 bases map to TRBD1. Germline CDR1 reads MNHEY; CDR2 reads SMNVEV (reference sequence). There are 17 residues in the CDR3. Losses at the gene ends were 6 bases for V and 8 bases for J; bases not matched to a gene: 16.

As concerns this clone: The junction does not match germline at one end; this may be a read error. The chain combines TRBV28 with TRBJ2-3, with 7 bases identical to TRBD1. Germline CDR1 MDHEN, CDR2 SYDVKM. This CDR3 is built from 14 residues. For the CDR3, the DNA is TGTGCGAGCAGAGTACAGGGGAATTCAGATACGCAGTATTTT. This translates into CASRVQGNSDTQYF.

The chain joins TRBV6-5 to TRBJ2-3; D is possibly TRBD2 (6 bases). Trimming removed 2 bases at V and 4 bases at J, with 10 bases between. CDR3 length equals 14 residues. Germline V lookup: CDR1 MNHEY, CDR2 SVGAGI. CDR3 sequence reads: CASSYDGSADTQYF. CDR3 sequence (DNA): TGTGCCAGCAGTTACGACGGGAGCGCAGATACGCAGTATTTT.

The chain is built from TRBV11-2 and TRBJ2-2, with TRBD1 matching 11 bases. In germline, CDR1 is SGHAT, CDR2 FQNNGV. Losses at the gene ends were 3 bases for V and 6 bases for J; bases not matched to a gene: 6. This CDR3 comprises 16 residues. The CDR3: CASSFGLDRGPGELFF. CDR3 bases: TGTGCCAGCAGCTTTGGCTTGGACAGGGGGCCCGGGGAGCTGTTTTTT.

The genes are TRBV6-5 and TRBJ1-5; 8 nucleotides align to TRBD1. V shed 6 bases, J shed 2 bases, and the junction held 3 bases outside the gene matches. The CDR3 totals 14 residues. Germline CDR1 reads MNHEY; CDR2 reads SVGAGI. CDR3 in DNA: TGTGCCAGCAGCCGGGGACAGGGCAATCAGCCCCAGCATTTT. Protein product: CASSRGQGNQPQHF.